Listed below are T cell receptor beta chains from one sample, sequenced in a study of post-analysis software for immune sequencing data. A single record per CDR3 protein comes from TCRdb applying MiXCR to the PCR reads. The table lists 380,000 or so distinct CDR3 sequences, around 33% of them singletons, with 13% in the top ten. The sequencing input was blood. Source of these receptors: a girl aged 5-17 years with multiple sclerosis. CDR3s leave out the opening cysteine and the closing phenylalanine or tryptophan.

CDR3 length	V gene	J gene	CDR3 protein
13	TRBV20-1	.	SARPPGITRGEQY
12	TRBV20-1	TRBJ2-5	SAHQVGLQETQY
14	TRBV10-3	TRBJ2-3	AISDPSGGSTDTQY
14	TRBV18	TRBJ2-7	ASSPQGQGSSYEQY
12	TRBV4-1	TRBJ1-4	ASSHRRINEKLF
14	TRBV15	TRBJ1-5	ATSRGGPLDNQPQH
14	TRBV7-9	TRBJ2-7	ASSSNTGTSAYEQY
15	TRBV5-6	TRBJ2-7	ASNLGFRLAGFYEQY
12	TRBV6-5	TRBJ2-7	ASSSLFTGNEQY
10	TRBV7-2	TRBJ2-1	ASSLGSGAPF
12	TRBV5-1	TRBJ1-1	ASSPGQGSTEAF
12	TRBV7-9	TRBJ2-7	ASSRQGISYEQY
14	TRBV3-1	TRBJ2-5	ASSQDIARVEETQY